This T cell receptor (beta chain) derives from a study of OX40 agonist ivuxolimab in advanced cancers. Broader study findings: The expanded peripheral T cells' antigen specificity was not determined. In the 0.1 to 3.0 mg/kg range, CD4+ and CD8+ blood T cells had expanded clonally by week 6.

The CDR3 loop spans 14 amino acids. Germline V CDR1 and CDR2: LNHDA, SQIVND (reference sequence). Trimming cost V 5 bases and J 4 bases, with 12 bases left between them. With respect to this clone: Its target is not known.

Only in-frame clones appear in the TCRdb table, and some are missing; sequencing was by immunoSEQ multiplex PCR. The repertoire holds about 55,000 clones, with around nine tenths as singletons. Source: CD4+ or CD8+ T cells sorted from blood, taken in a trial of the OX40 agonist ivuxolimab. This chain connects TRBV19 to TRBJ2-1, with D unresolved. This clonotype was obtained from an adult with an advanced solid tumor such as melanoma, head and neck, liver or kidney cancer. In nucleotides, the CDR3 is TGTGCCAGTAGTCCCCGGGCTGCATACAATGAGCAGTTCTTC. This sequence encodes CASSPRAAYNEQFF.